The 22 T cell receptor beta chains presented below share a single source sample, sequenced in a study of control samples from healthy donors and cancer patients. Measured with immunoSEQ multiplex PCR; TCRdb has only the in-frame clones, and not every one. In the table there are 150,000 to 160,000 clones, 85% to 95% of which are singletons. The specimen sequenced was blood. The receptors were gathered from a man between 50 and 59 years old in good health.

In DNA, the CDR3 is TGTGCCAGCGGATGGGCAGATACGCAGTATTTT. Protein product: CASGWADTQYF. This rearrangement joins TRBV6-5 to TRBJ2-3; D is unresolved. Germline CDR1 reads MNHEY; CDR2 reads SVGAGI. The CDR3 length is 11 residues. V lost 8 bases to trimming and J lost 4 bases, with 7 bases between them.

CDR3 residues: CASSRGQGQQPQHF. CDR3 sequence (DNA): TGTGCCAGCAGCCGCGGACAGGGGCAGCAGCCCCAGCATTTT. The V gene is TRBV16, the J gene TRBJ1-5, with TRBD1 matching 9 bases. Germline V gene lookup returns CDR1 KGHSY and CDR2 FQNENV. The V and J ends lost 4 bases and 7 bases, in that order; junction bases with no gene match: 5. CDR3 length: 14 amino acids.

CDR3 nucleotides: TGCAGTGCTAGAGATTCAGATGGCTACACCTTC. Residues: CSARDSDGYTF. V is TRBV20-1 and J is TRBJ1-2; D is uncertain. V was cut by 0 bases and J by 6 bases, with 5 bases left in between. The CDR3 loop spans 11 amino acids. Germline V gene data show CDR1 as DFQATT and CDR2 as SNEGSKA (reference sequence).

The rearrangement links TRBV6-1 to TRBJ1-5, with D uncertain. This CDR3 spans 16 amino acids. V was pared by 4 bases and J by 0 bases, with 13 bases between. Germline lookup yields CDR1 MNHNS and CDR2 SASEGT. The CDR3 nucleotides read TGTGCCAGCAGTGCTCTTGGTGGAGCTAGCAATCAGCCCCAGCATTTT. It specifies CASSALGGASNQPQHF.

This clone has only one observation. The V and J genes are TRBV7-9 and TRBJ1-6; possible D gene TRBD1, 6 bases. Germline V CDR1 and CDR2: SEHNR, FQNEAQ (reference sequence). V gave up 5 bases and J gave up 7 bases, with 21 bases separating them. The CDR3 contains 17 residues. The CDR3: CASSPPSRAGVNSPLHF. CDR3 sequence (DNA): TGTGCCAGCAGCCCCCCCTCGAGGGCAGGGGTGAATTCACCCCTCCACTTT.

The chain carries TRBV3-1 (or the pseudogene TRBV3-2) and TRBJ1-3; maybe TRBD1 (5 bases). CDR3 length equals 14 residues. V was pared by 3 bases and J by 2 bases, with 8 bases between. Germline values: CDR1 LGHDT, CDR2 YNNKEL (reference sequence). Written as DNA, the CDR3 is TGTGCCAGCAGCCAGGGGACTCCTGGAAACACCATATATTTT. This translates into CASSQGTPGNTIYF.

The chain combines TRBV14 with TRBJ2-2; D is possibly TRBD2 (5 bases). Germline CDR1 SGHDN, CDR2 FVKESK. V was trimmed by 1 base and J by 5 bases, leaving 11 bases between them. The CDR3 is 15 residues long. The CDR3 loop is CASSQGRRVTGELFF. CDR3 nucleotide sequence: TGTGCCAGCAGCCAAGGGCGGCGGGTAACCGGGGAGCTGTTTTTT.

The gene calls are TRBV7-9 and TRBJ1-1, with TRBD1 matching 9 bases. CDR3 length equals 16 residues. V shed 5 bases and J 0 bases; nucleotides not matched to a gene: 7. Germline CDR1 SEHNR, CDR2 FQNEAQ (reference sequence). The CDR3 coding sequence is TGTGCCAGCAGCGCGAACAGGGGGCCGGTGAACACTGAAGCTTTCTTT. This translates into CASSANRGPVNTEAFF.

This clone was detected once. The rearrangement links TRBV7-9 to TRBJ1-2; tentative D call: TRBD1 (5 bases). CDR1 and CDR2 from the germline V gene are SEHNR and FQNEAQ (reference sequence). Trimming took off 4 bases at V and 8 bases at J, with 11 bases between the two ends. CDR3 size: 12 residues. The CDR3 loop is CASSSWGRGYTF. As DNA, the CDR3 is TGTGCCAGCAGCTCCTGGGGGAGGGGCTACACCTTC.

V gene TRBV6-1 combines with J gene TRBJ2-2; 7 nucleotides align to TRBD2. The length of the CDR3 is 17 residues. CDR1 MNHNS and CDR2 SASEGT come from the germline V gene. Unmatched junction bases numbered 11, after V lost 2 bases and J lost 5 bases. CDR3: CASSESRGRARTGELFF. CDR3 DNA sequence: TGTGCCAGCAGTGAATCCCGGGGGAGGGCCCGGACCGGGGAGCTGTTTTTT.

This clone appeared once. The chain recombines TRBV3-1 (or the pseudogene TRBV3-2) with TRBJ2-1, with D perhaps TRBD1 or TRBD2 (5 bases each). Trimming removed 4 bases from V and 4 bases from J, with 20 bases in between. CDR1 LGHDT and CDR2 YNNKEL come from the germline V gene (reference sequence). This CDR3 region has 17 residues. Written as DNA, the CDR3 is TGTGCCAGCAGCCCCCGCCGGGGCCTTACCCTATACAATGAGCAGTTCTTC. Encoded protein: CASSPRRGLTLYNEQFF.

V is TRBV5-1 and J is TRBJ2-3, with D tentatively TRBD1 (5 bases). The germline gives CDR1 SGHRS, CDR2 YFSETQ. The V and J ends lost 1 base and 6 bases respectively, with 12 bases between them. CDR3 length: 14 residues. CDR3 loop: CASSLQGGGDTQYF. The CDR3 coding sequence is TGCGCCAGCAGCTTGCAGGGCGGTGGGGATACGCAGTATTTT.

The rearrangement joins TRBV5-1 to TRBJ2-5, with D perhaps TRBD1 or TRBD2 (6 bases each). This CDR3 comprises 15 residues. Trimming stripped 4 bases from V and 1 base from J, with 14 bases between. Germline V gene sequence: CDR1 SGHRS, CDR2 YFSETQ. The CDR3: CASSEGGRPQETQYF. DNA of the CDR3: TGCGCCAGCAGCGAGGGGGGCAGACCCCAAGAGACCCAGTACTTC.

The CDR3 bases are TGCGCCAGCAGTGAGGGTAATTCACCCCTCCACTTT. Encoded protein: CASSEGNSPLHF. The chain employs TRBV10-2 and TRBJ1-6; D not certain. Germline V gene sequence: CDR1 WSHSY, CDR2 SAAADI. The V end lost 2 bases, the J end lost 6 bases, and 2 bases lay between the germline ends. The CDR3 is made up of 12 amino acids.

The chain carries TRBV10-3 and TRBJ1-3; D possibly corresponds to TRBD1 (5 bases). There are 15 residues in the CDR3. The germline gives CDR1 ENHRY, CDR2 SYGVKD. V was trimmed by 7 bases and J by 0 bases, leaving 13 bases between them. The CDR3 sequence is CAITPKGSSGNTIYF. The CDR3 nucleotides read TGTGCCATCACCCCTAAGGGGAGCTCTGGAAACACCATATATTTT.

This chain joins TRBV6-5 and TRBJ2-2; the D gene is possibly TRBD1 (6 bases). The CDR3 is made up of 15 amino acids. Germline CDR1 and CDR2: MNHEY and SVGAGI. With 0 bases removed from V and 4 bases from J, the gap between germline ends came to 9 bases. Here the CDR3 DNA reads TGTGCCAGCAGTTACTCGGCAGGGGTCACCGGGGAGCTGTTTTTT. This translates into CASSYSAGVTGELFF.

The chain combines TRBV6-5 with TRBJ2-7; TRBD1 is a possible D gene (5 bases). CDR1 is MNHEY and CDR2 is SVGAGI in the germline V gene. This CDR3 is 14 amino acids long. Trimming took 1 base from V and 5 from J, leaving 12 bases between them. DNA for the CDR3: TGTGCCAGCAGTTACTTGGGGCCTGGGGACGAGCAGTACTTC. It yields the protein CASSYLGPGDEQYF.

This clone showed up just once. The rearrangement joins TRBV20-1 to TRBJ2-7; tentatively, D is TRBD2 (5 bases). CDR3 length equals 11 residues. Trimming stripped 1 base from V and 6 bases from J, with 7 bases between. Germline V CDR1 and CDR2: DFQATT, SNEGSKA (reference sequence). CDR3 DNA sequence: TGCAGTGCTAGAGGAGGGATCGAGCAGTACTTC. Translated: CSARGGIEQYF.

The chain links TRBV5-1 to TRBJ2-3; no firm D call. The germline gives CDR1 SGHRS, CDR2 YFSETQ. This CDR3 has 16 amino acids. Trimming cost V 1 base and J 0 bases, with 12 bases left between them. The CDR3 region is CASSLSASSSTDTQYF. The CDR3 DNA follows: TGCGCCAGCAGCTTGTCGGCTAGTTCTAGCACAGATACGCAGTATTTT.

This chain joins TRBV7-2 and TRBJ2-3; TRBD2 might be the D (7 bases). CDR3 length: 15 residues. Germline CDR1 and CDR2: SGHTA and FQGNSA. V was cut by 4 bases and J by 3 bases, with 14 bases left in between. CDR3 sequence: CASSSSGGGTDTQYF. Here the CDR3 DNA reads TGTGCCAGCAGCTCTAGCGGAGGGGGGACAGATACGCAGTATTTT.

The V call is TRBV27, the J call TRBJ1-5; no reliable D call. CDR1 is MNHEY, CDR2 SMNVEV, per germline (reference sequence). The CDR3 contains 13 residues. Trimming left V 2 bases short and J 7 bases short, with 9 bases between. The CDR3 spells CASSLSSVQPQHF. The CDR3 region has the DNA TGTGCCAGCAGTTTAAGCAGCGTACAGCCCCAGCATTTT.

This sequence joins TRBV6-6 and TRBJ2-7; TRBD1 agrees at 7 bases. There are 15 residues in the CDR3. CDR1 and CDR2 from the germline V gene are MNHNY and SVGAGI (reference sequence). V trimming: 6 bases; J trimming: 4 bases; junction bases outside the gene matches: 12. CDR3 sequence (DNA): TGTGCCAGCAGGGAGGCTCCGGGACAGAGGTACGAGCAGTACTTC. Translated: CASREAPGQRYEQYF.